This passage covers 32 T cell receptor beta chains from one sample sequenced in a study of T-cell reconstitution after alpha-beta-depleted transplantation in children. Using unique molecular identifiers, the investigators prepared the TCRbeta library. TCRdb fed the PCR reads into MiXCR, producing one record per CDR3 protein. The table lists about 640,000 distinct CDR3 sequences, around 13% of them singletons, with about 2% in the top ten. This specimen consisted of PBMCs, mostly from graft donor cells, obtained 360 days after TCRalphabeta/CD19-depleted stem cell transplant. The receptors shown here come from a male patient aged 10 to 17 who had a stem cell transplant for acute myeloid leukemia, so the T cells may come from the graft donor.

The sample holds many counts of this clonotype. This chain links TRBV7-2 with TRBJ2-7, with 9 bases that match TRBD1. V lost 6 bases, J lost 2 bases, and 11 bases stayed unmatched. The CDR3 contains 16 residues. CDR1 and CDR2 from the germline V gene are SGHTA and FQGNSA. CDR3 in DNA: TGTGCCAGCAGACCCTTTGGACAGGGGCAGCCCTACGAGCAGTACTTC. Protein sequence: CASRPFGQGQPYEQYF.

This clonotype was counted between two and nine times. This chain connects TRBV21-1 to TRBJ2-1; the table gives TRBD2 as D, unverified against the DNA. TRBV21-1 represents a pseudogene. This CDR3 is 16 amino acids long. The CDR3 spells CASSKSLGGRNNEQFF. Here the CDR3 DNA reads TGTGCCAGCAGCAAATCGCTCGGCGGGAGAAACAATGAGCAGTTCTTC.

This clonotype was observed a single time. CDR3: CASSCAERERSYEQYF. DNA of the CDR3: TGCGCCAGCAGCTGCGCGGAGCGGGAGCGCTCCTACGAGCAGTACTTC. The genes are TRBV5-1 and TRBJ2-7; 8 bases map to TRBD2. The V gene end was trimmed by 3 bases and the J gene end by 0 bases; junction bases not matched to a gene: 8. There are 16 residues in the CDR3. From germline, CDR1 is SGHRS and CDR2 YFSETQ.

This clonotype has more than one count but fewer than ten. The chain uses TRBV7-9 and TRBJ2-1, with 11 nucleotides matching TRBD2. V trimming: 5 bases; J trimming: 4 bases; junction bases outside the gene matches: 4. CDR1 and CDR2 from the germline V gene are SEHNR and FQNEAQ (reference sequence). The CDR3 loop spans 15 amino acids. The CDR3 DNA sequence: TGTGCCAGCAGCCCAACTAGCGGGAGATACAATGAGCAGTTCTTC. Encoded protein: CASSPTSGRYNEQFF.

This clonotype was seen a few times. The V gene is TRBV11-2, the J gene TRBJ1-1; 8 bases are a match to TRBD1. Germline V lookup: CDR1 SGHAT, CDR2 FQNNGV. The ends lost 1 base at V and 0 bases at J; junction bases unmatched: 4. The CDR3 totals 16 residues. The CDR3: CASSLVSGGMNTEAFF. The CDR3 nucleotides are TGTGCCAGCAGCTTAGTGTCAGGGGGCATGAACACTGAAGCTTTCTTT.

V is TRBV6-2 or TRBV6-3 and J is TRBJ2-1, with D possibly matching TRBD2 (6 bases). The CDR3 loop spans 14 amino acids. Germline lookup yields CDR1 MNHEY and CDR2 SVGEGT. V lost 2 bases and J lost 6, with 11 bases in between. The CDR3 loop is CASSYLGGVNEQFF. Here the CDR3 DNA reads TGTGCCAGCAGTTACCTAGGAGGGGTCAATGAGCAGTTCTTC.

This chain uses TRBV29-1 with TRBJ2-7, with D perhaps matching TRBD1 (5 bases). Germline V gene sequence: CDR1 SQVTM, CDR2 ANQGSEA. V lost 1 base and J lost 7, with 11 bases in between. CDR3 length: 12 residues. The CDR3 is CSVEGTSGEQYF. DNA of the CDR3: TGCAGCGTTGAAGGGACAAGTGGGGAGCAGTACTTC.

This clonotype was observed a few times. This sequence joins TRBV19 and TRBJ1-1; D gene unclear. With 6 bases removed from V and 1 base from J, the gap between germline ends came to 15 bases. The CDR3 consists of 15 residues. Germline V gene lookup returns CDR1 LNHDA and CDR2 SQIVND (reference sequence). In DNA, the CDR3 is TGTGCCAGTAGCCGCACGCCCGGAACGAACACTGAAGCTTTCTTT. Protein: CASSRTPGTNTEAFF.

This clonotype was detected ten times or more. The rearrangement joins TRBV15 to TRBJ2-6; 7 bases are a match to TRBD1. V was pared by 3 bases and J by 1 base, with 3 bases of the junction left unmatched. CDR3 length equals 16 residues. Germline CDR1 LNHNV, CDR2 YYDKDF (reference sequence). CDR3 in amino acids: CATSRRGLSGANVLTF. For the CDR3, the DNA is TGTGCCACCAGCAGGAGGGGGCTATCTGGGGCCAACGTCCTGACTTTC.

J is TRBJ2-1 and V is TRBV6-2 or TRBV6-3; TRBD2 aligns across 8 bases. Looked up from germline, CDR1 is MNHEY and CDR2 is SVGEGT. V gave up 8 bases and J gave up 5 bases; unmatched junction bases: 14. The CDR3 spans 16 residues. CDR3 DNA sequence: TGTGCCAGCCAAACCACGGGGGGGAGGGTCCACAATGAGCAGTTCTTC. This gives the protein CASQTTGGRVHNEQFF.

This CDR3 is CSVKVSNQPQHF. DNA for the CDR3: TGCAGCGTCAAGGTCTCCAATCAGCCCCAGCATTTT. V is TRBV29-1 and J is TRBJ1-5, with D uncertain. The CDR3 is made up of 12 amino acids. CDR1 is SQVTM, CDR2 ANQGSEA, per germline. Trimming cost V 6 bases and J 3 bases, with 9 bases left between them.

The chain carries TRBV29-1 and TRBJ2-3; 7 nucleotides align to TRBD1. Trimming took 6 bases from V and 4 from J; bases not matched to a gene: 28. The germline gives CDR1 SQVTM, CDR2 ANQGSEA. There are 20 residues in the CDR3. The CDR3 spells CSVSKGQATIDGVPPDTQYF. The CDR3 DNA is TGCAGCGTCTCTAAAGGACAGGCCACAATAGATGGGGTTCCGCCAGATACGCAGTATTTT.

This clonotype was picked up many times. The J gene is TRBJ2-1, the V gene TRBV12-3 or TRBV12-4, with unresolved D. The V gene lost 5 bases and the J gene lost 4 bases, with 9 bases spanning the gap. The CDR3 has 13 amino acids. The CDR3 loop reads CASSPAGYNEQFF. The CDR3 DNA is TGTGCCAGCAGTCCCGCCGGTTACAATGAGCAGTTCTTC.

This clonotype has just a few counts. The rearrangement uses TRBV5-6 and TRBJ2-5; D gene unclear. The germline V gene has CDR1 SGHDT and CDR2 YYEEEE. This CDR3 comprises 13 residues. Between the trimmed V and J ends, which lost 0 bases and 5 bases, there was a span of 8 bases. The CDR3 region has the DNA TGTGCCAGCAGCTTGGCGGCGTGGGAGACCCAGTACTTC. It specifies CASSLAAWETQYF. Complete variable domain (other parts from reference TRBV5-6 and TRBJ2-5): DAGVTQSPTHLIKTRGQQVTLRCSPKSGHDTVSWYQQALGQGPQFIFQYYEEEERQRGNFPDRFSGHQFPNYSSELNVNALLLGDSALYLCASSLAAWETQYFGPGTRLLVL.

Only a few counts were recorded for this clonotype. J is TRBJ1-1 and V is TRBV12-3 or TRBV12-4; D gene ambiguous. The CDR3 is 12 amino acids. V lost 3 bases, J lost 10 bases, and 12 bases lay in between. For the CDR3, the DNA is TGTGCCAGCAGTTTCCAGCTGCTGGGAGCTTTCTTT. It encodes CASSFQLLGAFF.

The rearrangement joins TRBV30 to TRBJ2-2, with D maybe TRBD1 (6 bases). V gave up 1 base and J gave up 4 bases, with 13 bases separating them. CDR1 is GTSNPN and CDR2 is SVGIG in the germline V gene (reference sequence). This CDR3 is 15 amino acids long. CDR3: CAWSDLGQSTGELFF. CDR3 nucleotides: TGTGCCTGGAGTGATTTAGGACAGTCCACCGGGGAGCTGTTTTTT.

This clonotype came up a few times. CDR3: CASSQATDTQYF. As DNA, the CDR3 is TGTGCCAGCAGCCAAGCAACAGATACGCAGTATTTT. The V gene is TRBV14, the J gene TRBJ2-3; unclear D gene. This CDR3 has 12 residues. From germline, CDR1 is SGHDN and CDR2 FVKESK. V lost 1 base, J lost 3 bases, and 2 bases lay in between.

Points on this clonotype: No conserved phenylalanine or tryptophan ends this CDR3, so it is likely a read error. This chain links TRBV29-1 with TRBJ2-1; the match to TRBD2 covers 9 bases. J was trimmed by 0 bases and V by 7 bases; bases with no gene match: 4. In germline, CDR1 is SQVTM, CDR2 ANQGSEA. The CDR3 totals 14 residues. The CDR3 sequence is CSGASGASYNEQFY. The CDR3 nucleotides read TGCAGCGGTGCTAGCGGGGCCTCCTACAATGAGCAGTTCTAC.

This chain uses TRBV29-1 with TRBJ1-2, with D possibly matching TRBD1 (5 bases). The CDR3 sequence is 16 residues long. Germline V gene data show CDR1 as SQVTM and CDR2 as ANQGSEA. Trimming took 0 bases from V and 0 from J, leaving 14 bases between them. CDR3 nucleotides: TGCAGCGTTGAAGATCCTTCGGCCAGGGCTAACTATGGCTACACCTTC. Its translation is CSVEDPSARANYGYTF.

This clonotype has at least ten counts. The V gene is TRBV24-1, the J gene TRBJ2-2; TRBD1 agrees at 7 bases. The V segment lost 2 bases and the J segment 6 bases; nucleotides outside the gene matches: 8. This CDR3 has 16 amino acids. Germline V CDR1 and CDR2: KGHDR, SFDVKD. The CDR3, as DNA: TGTGCCACCAGTGATTCATATGGTAGGGGGCCCGGGGAGCTGTTTTTT. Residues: CATSDSYGRGPGELFF.

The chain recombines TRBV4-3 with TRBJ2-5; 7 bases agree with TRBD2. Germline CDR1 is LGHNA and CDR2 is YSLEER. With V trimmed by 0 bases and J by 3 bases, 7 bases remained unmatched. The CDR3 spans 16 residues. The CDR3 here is CASSQDRYGREETQYF. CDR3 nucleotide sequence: TGCGCCAGCAGCCAAGATCGTTATGGGAGGGAAGAGACCCAGTACTTC.

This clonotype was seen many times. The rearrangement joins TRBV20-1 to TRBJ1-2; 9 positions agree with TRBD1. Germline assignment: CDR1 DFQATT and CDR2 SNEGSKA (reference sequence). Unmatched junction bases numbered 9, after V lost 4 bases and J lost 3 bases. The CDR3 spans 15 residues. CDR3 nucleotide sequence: TGCAGTGCTAAAAGGACAGGGGTACGCGACTATGGCTACACCTTC. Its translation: CSAKRTGVRDYGYTF.

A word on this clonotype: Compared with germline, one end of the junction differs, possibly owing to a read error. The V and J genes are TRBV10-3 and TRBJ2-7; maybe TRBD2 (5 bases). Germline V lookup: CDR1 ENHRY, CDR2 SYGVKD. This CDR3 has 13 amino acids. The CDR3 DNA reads TGTGCCATCAAGACCGCCGGACTCTACGAGCTGTACTTC. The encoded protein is CAIKTAGLYELYF.

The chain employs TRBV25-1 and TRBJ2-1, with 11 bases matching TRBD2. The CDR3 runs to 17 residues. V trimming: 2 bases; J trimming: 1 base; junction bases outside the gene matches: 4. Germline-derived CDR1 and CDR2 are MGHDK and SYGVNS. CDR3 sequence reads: CASSEIRLAGSYNEQFF. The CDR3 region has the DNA TGTGCCAGCAGTGAAATAAGACTAGCGGGATCCTACAATGAGCAGTTCTTC.

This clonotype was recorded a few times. The CDR3 protein is CASSSTSGVLFNEQFF. The CDR3 DNA reads as TGCGCCAGCAGTTCTACTAGCGGGGTATTATTCAATGAGCAGTTCTTC. The rearrangement uses TRBV5-1 and TRBJ2-1; 10 bases are a match to TRBD2. The germline CDR1 and CDR2 sequences are SGHRS and YFSETQ. The CDR3 is made up of 16 amino acids. V was pared by 5 bases and J by 6 bases, with 11 bases of the junction left unmatched.

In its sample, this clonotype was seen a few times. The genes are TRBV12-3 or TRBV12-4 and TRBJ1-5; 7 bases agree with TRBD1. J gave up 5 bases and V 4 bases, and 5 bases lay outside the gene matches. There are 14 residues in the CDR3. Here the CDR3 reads CASSSGQRDQPQHF. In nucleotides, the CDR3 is TGTGCCAGCAGTTCGGGACAGAGGGATCAGCCCCAGCATTTT.

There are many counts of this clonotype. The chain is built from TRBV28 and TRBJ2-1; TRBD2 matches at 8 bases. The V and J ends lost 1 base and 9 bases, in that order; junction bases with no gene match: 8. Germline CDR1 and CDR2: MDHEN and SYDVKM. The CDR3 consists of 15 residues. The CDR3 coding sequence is TGTGCCAGCAGTTTATCTCCTGAGACTAGCGTTGAGCAGTTCTTC. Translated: CASSLSPETSVEQFF.

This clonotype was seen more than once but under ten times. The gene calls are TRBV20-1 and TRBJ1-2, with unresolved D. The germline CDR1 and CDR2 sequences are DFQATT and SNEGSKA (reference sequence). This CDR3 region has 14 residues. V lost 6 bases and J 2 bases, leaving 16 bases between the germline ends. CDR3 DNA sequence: TGCAGTGCCCACCGCTACTGGGCAAACTATGGCTACACCTTC. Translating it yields CSAHRYWANYGYTF.

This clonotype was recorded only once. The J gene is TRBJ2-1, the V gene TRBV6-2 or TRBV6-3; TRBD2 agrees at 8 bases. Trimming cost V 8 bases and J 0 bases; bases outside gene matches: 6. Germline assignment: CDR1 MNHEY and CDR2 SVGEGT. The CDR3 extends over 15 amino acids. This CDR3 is CASPNGGASYNEQFF. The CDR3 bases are TGTGCCAGCCCTAACGGGGGGGCCTCCTACAATGAGCAGTTCTTC.

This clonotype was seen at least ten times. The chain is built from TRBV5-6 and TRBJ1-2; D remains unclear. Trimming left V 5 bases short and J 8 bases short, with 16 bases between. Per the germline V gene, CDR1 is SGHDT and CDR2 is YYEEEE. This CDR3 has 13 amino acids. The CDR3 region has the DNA TGTGCCAGCAGTAGAAAGTTCGGGTACGGCTACACCTTC. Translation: CASSRKFGYGYTF.

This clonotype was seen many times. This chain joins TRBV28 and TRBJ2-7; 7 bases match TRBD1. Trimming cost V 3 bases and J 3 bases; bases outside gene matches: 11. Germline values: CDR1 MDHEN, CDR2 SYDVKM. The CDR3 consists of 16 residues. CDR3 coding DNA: TGTGCCAGCAGTTTGGGACAGCCAGTTTCTTACTACGAGCAGTACTTC. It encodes CASSLGQPVSYYEQYF.

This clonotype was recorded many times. The CDR3 loop reads CSVALGQVADTQYF. Here the CDR3 DNA reads TGCAGCGTTGCACTCGGACAGGTAGCAGATACGCAGTATTTT. This chain connects TRBV29-1 to TRBJ2-3, with TRBD1 matching 7 bases. This CDR3 spans 14 amino acids. The trim removed 4 bases at V and 4 bases at J, leaving 8 bases unmatched. Per the germline V gene, CDR1 is SQVTM and CDR2 is ANQGSEA.